Below, one TCR beta chain is given with its context. Its specificity is unknown. Looked up from germline, CDR1 is WSHSY and CDR2 is SAAADI. Trimming shortened V by 8 bases and J by 0 bases, and 7 bases separated the two germline ends. CDR3 size: 12 residues. This specimen belongs to a study of T cell repertoires and Cas9 in healthy adults. Study background: Multi-effector potency, cytotoxicity and lineage were assessed in SpCas9-reactive CD4 and CD8 T cells. General study findings and limits: SpCas9-reactive regulatory T cells reportedly mitigated SpCas9-reactive effector T cells in vitro.

Clones were read by immunoSEQ multiplex PCR, and TCRdb kept only the in-frame ones, dropping some. The sample consists of approximately 21,000 clones, around nine tenths of them appearing once. The chain employs TRBV10-2 and TRBJ2-5, with D perhaps assigned TRBD1 or TRBD2 (5 bases each). The clonotype originates from a human donor in good health. Sample: CD4+ effector T cells (CD127+, CD25-, CD137-, CD154-) from PBMCs; culture status not recorded. CDR3: CASRDDQETQYF. The CDR3 nucleotides read TGCGCCAGCCGGGACGACCAAGAGACCCAGTACTTC.